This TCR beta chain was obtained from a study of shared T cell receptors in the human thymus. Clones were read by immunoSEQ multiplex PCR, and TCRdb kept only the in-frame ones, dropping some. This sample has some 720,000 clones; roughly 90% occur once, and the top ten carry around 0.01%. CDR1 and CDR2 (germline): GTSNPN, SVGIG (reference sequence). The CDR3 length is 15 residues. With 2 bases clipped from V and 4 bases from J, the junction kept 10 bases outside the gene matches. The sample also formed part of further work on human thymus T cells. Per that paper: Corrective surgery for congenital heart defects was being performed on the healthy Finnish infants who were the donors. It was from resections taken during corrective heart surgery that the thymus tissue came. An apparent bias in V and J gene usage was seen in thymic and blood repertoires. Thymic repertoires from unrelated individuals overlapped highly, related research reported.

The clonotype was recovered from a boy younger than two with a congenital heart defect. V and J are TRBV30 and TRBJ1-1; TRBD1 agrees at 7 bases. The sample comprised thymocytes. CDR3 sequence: CAWSTPSTGPTEAFF. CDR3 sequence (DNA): TGTGCCTGGAGTACCCCCTCGACAGGGCCCACTGAAGCTTTCTTT.